This passage covers 9 T cell receptor beta chains from one sample sequenced in a study of blood T cell repertoires in COVID-19. The protocol was immunoSEQ multiplex PCR, while the TCRdb copy is restricted to in-frame clones and leaves out a portion. The sample carries approximately 220,000 clones, about 80% recorded once. Sample: peripheral blood. The receptors come from a woman aged 60-75 years with acute or convalescent COVID-19.

This clone has just a few counts. This chain joins TRBV4-1 and TRBJ1-5; D not certain. Germline CDR1 reads MGHRA; CDR2 reads YSYEKL. CDR3 length: 14 amino acids. Trimming took 0 bases from V and 1 from J, leaving 4 bases between them. CDR3 region: CASSQDSSNQPQHF. DNA for the CDR3: TGCGCCAGCAGCCAAGATTCGAGCAATCAGCCCCAGCATTTT.

This clone was found once. The chain couples TRBV3-1 (or the pseudogene TRBV3-2) to TRBJ2-3; the match to TRBD2 covers 13 bases. Germline V gene data show CDR1 as LGHDT and CDR2 as YNNKEL (reference sequence). V trimming: 4 bases; J trimming: 5 bases; junction bases outside the gene matches: 6. The CDR3 is made up of 16 amino acids. The CDR3 DNA is TGTGCCAGCAGCCTGACTAGCGGGGGGCCGAAAGATACGCAGTATTTT. Protein product: CASSLTSGGPKDTQYF.

The chain has TRBV30 and TRBJ2-7; possible D gene TRBD1, 5 bases. The CDR3 consists of 11 residues. V lost 4 bases and J lost 1, with 5 bases in between. CDR1 and CDR2 (germline): GTSNPN, SVGIG (reference sequence). The CDR3 DNA reads TGTGCCTGGAAGGGGTCCTACGAGCAGTACTTC. It codes for CAWKGSYEQYF.

The genes are TRBV28 and TRBJ1-5; TRBD1 is a possible D gene (6 bases). This CDR3 contains 14 residues. The V end lost 5 bases, the J end lost 6 bases, and 14 bases lay between the germline ends. CDR1 and CDR2 (germline): MDHEN, SYDVKM. The CDR3 coding sequence is TGTGCCAGCAGTGAGGCGGGGGGCGGTCAGCCCCAGCATTTT. This sequence encodes CASSEAGGGQPQHF.

The chain couples TRBV4-3 to TRBJ1-4, with D perhaps TRBD1 (5 bases). This CDR3 is 18 amino acids long. Germline values: CDR1 LGHNA, CDR2 YSLEER. V lost 4 bases to trimming and J lost 0 bases, with 18 bases between them. The CDR3 loop is CASSPSRGGSATNEKLFF. In DNA form, the CDR3 reads TGCGCCAGCAGCCCATCCCGCGGGGGAAGTGCAACTAATGAAAAACTGTTTTTT.

The CDR3 protein is CASSYSRGGETEAFF. The CDR3 DNA sequence: TGTGCCAGCAGTTACTCGAGAGGAGGGGAGACTGAAGCTTTCTTT. The chain has TRBV6-6 and TRBJ1-1; D perhaps matches TRBD1 (5 bases). The germline V gene encodes CDR1 MNHNY and CDR2 SVGAGI (reference sequence). Trimming pared 0 bases from V and 5 bases from J, leaving 13 bases between. The CDR3 runs to 15 residues.

V usage is TRBV6-1 and J usage is TRBJ2-3, with a tentative D call TRBD1 (6 bases). Trimming cost V 0 bases and J 2 bases, with 6 bases left between them. CDR1 and CDR2 (germline): MNHNS, SASEGT. The CDR3 totals 14 residues. This chain's CDR3 is CASSEAGATDTQYF. The CDR3 DNA sequence: TGTGCCAGCAGTGAAGCGGGGGCCACAGATACGCAGTATTTT.

The V gene is TRBV4-3, the J gene TRBJ1-2; D is ambiguous. The CDR3 contains 12 residues. Germline CDR1 and CDR2: LGHNA and YSLEER. Trimming removed 0 bases at V and 4 bases at J, with 3 bases between. CDR3 bases: TGCGCCAGCAGCCAAGACAGCTATGGCTACACCTTC. This sequence encodes CASSQDSYGYTF.

This chain joins TRBV30 and TRBJ1-1; 7 nucleotides match TRBD1. V gave up 0 bases and J gave up 5 bases; unmatched junction bases: 3. In germline, CDR1 is GTSNPN, CDR2 SVGIG (reference sequence). This CDR3 spans 13 amino acids. CDR3 in amino acids: CAWSVRRGTEAFF. The CDR3 DNA reads as TGTGCCTGGAGTGTACGCAGGGGGACTGAAGCTTTCTTT.